This T cell receptor beta chain was obtained from a study of siplizumab effects on memory and regulatory T cells. A note on this clone: Its antigen remains unknown. The junction differs from germline at one of its ends, possibly a read error.

Germline-derived CDR1 and CDR2 are SEHNR and FQNEAQ (reference sequence). The CDR3 sequence is 11 residues long. Each sample yielded about 10^5 assayed TCR templates. TCRdb keeps only in-frame clones here, not all; method: immunoSEQ multiplex PCR. The top ten clones hold roughly 0.6% of a sample with more than 85,000 clones, roughly 94% of them seen once. Broader study findings: Tregs that proliferated in siplizumab cultures did not have their suppressive function confirmed. Naive T cells appeared more varied than memory cells and looked like key alloresponse contributors. Naive versus memory phenotype went unassigned for roughly 75-96% of proliferating CD4+ or CD8+ clones.

The V call is TRBV7-9, the J call TRBJ2-1; no clear D gene. This clonotype was obtained from a human donor in good health. The sample consisted of Tregs sorted from blood. Here the CDR3 DNA reads TGTGCCAGCAGCTCAGGACCGTCCCCGCTCTTC. It specifies CASSSGPSPLF.